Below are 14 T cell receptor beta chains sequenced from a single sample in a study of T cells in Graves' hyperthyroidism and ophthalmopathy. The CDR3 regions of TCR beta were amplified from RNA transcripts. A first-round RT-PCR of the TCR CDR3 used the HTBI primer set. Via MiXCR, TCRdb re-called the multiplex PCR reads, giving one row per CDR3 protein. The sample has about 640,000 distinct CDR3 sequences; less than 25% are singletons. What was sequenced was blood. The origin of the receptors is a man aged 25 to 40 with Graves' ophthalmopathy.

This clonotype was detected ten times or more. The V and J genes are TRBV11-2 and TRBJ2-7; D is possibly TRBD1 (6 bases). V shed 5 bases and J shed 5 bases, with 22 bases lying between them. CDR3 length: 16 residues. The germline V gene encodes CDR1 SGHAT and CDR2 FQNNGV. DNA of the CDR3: TGTGCCAGCAGCCATTCAGGGGCCTCCTACCTGGACGAGCAGTACTTC. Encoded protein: CASSHSGASYLDEQYF.

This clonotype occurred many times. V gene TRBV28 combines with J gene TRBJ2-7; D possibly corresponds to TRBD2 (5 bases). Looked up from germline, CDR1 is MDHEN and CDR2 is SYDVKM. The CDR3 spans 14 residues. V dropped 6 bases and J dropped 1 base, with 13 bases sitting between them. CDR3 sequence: CASSRLLGSYEQYF. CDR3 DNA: TGTGCCAGCAGCCGACTACTAGGTTCCTACGAGCAGTACTTC.

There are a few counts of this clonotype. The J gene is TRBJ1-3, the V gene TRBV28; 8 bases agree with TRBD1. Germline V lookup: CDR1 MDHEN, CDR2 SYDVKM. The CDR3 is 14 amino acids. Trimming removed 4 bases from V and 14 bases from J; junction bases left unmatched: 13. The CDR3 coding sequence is TGTGCCAGCAGTTCGGGACAGGAGCGGGAGCGGTTATATTTT. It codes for CASSSGQERERLYF. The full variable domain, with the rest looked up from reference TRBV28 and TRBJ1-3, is DVKVTQSSRYLVKRTGEKVFLECVQDMDHENMFWYRQDPGLGLRLIYFSYDVKMKEKGDIPEGYSVSREKKERFSLILESASTNQTSMYLCASSSGQERERLYFGEGSWLTVV.

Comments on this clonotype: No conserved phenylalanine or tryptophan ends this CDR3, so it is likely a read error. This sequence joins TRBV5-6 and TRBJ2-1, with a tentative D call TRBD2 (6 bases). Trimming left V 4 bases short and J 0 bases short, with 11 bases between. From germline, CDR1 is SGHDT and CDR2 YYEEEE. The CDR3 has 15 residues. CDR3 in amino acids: CASSLAGSSYNEQFC. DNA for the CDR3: TGTGCCAGCAGCCTCGCGGGGAGCTCCTACAATGAGCAGTTCTGC.

CDR3 sequence reads: CAWSQGRQNGYTF. DNA for the CDR3: TGTGCCTGGAGCCAGGGACGGCAGAATGGCTACACCTTC. The chain uses TRBV30 and TRBJ1-2, with a tentative D call TRBD1 (5 bases). This CDR3 contains 13 residues. Germline-derived CDR1 and CDR2 are GTSNPN and SVGIG (reference sequence). V was trimmed by 3 bases and J by 6 bases, leaving 14 bases between them.

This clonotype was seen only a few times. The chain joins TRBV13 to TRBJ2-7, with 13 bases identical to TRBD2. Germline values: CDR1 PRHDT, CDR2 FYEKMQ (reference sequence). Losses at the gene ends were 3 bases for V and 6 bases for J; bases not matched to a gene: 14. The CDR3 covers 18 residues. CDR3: CASSLSPGLAGIKVEQYF. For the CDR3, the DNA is TGTGCCAGCAGCTTGTCCCCGGGACTAGCGGGAATTAAGGTCGAGCAGTACTTC.

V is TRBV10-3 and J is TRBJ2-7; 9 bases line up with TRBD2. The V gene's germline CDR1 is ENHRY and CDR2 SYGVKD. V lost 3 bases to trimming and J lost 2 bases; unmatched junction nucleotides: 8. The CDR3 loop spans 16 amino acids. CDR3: CAISDLMSSGTYEQYF. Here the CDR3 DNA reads TGTGCCATCAGTGACCTTATGTCTAGCGGGACCTACGAGCAGTACTTC.

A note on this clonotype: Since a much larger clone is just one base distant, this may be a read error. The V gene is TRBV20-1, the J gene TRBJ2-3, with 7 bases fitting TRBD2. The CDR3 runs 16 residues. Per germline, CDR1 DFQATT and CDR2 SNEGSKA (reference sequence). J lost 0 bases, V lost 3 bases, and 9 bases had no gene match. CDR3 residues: CSASSWTRGSTDTQYF. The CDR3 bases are TGCAGTGCTAGTTCGTGGACTAGAGGCAGCACAGATACGCAGTATTTT.

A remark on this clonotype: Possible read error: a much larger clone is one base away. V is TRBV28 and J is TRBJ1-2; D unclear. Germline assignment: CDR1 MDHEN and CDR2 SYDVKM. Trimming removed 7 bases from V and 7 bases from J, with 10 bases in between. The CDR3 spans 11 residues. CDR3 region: CASKKAVGYTF. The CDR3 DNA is TGTGCCAGCAAAAAAGCGGTTGGCTACACCTTC.

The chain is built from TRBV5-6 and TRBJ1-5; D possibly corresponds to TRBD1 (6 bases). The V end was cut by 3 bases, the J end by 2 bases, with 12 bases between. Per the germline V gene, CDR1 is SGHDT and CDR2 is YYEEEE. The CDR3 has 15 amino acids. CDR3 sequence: CASSSQTGGNQPQHF. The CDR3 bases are TGTGCCAGCAGCTCGCAGACAGGAGGCAATCAGCCCCAGCATTTT. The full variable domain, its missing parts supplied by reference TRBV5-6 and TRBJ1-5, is DAGVTQSPTHLIKTRGQQVTLRCSPKSGHDTVSWYQQALGQGPQFIFQYYEEEERQRGNFPDRFSGHQFPNYSSELNVNALLLGDSALYLCASSSQTGGNQPQHFGDGTRLSIL.

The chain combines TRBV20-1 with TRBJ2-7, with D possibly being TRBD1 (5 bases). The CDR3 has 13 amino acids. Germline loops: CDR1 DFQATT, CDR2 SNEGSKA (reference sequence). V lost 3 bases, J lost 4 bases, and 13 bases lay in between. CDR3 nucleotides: TGCAGTGCTAGTTCAGACAGTGGTTACGAGCAGTACTTC. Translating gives CSASSDSGYEQYF.

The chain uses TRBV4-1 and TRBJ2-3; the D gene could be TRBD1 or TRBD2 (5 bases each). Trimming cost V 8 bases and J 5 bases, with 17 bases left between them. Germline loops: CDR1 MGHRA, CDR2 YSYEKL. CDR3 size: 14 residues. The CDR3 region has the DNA TGCGCCAGCCGGGACGAATTCGATGTAGATACGCAGTATTTT. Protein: CASRDEFDVDTQYF.

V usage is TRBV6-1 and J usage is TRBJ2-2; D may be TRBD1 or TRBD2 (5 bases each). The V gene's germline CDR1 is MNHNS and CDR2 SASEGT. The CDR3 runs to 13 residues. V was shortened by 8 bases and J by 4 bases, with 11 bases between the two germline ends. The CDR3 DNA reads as TGTGCCAGCGGGGGTGACTTCACCGGGGAGCTGTTTTTT. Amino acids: CASGGDFTGELFF.

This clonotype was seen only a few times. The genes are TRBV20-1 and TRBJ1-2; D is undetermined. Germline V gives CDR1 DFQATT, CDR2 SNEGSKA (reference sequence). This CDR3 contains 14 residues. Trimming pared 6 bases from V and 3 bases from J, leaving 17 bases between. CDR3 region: CSALPSVGDYGYTF. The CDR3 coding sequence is TGCAGTGCGCTACCTTCCGTTGGGGACTATGGCTACACCTTC.